This is a list of T cell receptor beta chains from one sample in a study of shared clonotypes between healthy human individuals. The protocol was immunoSEQ multiplex PCR, while the TCRdb copy is restricted to in-frame clones and leaves out a portion. This table holds about 1.5 million clones, roughly 96% found once. What was sequenced was naive CD4+ T cells sorted from blood. All receptors come from a man under 40 in good health. CDR3s include the opening cysteine and the closing phenylalanine or tryptophan. Fields, in order: V gene, D gene, CDR3 length, J gene, clone size, CDR3 protein, CDR3 DNA. A D gene is named only where the DNA matches it firmly. Expanded clones get a size class; other rows say once, few or many, or leave the size out.

>TRBV14|TRBD1|16|TRBJ2-7|NA
CASSRLSGTGWYEQYF
TGTGCCAGCAGCCGTCTGTCCGGGACAGGCTGGTACGAGCAGTACTTC
>TRBV5-1|TRBD2|18|TRBJ2-3|NA
CASSPGLAGGPSTDTQYF
TGCGCCAGCAGCCCGGGACTAGCGGGAGGGCCAAGCACAGATACGCAGTATTTT
>TRBV25-1|NA|14|TRBJ2-1|NA
CASSDPSVSREQFF
TGTGCCAGCAGTGACCCCTCCGTCTCAAGGGAGCAGTTCTTC
>TRBV5-1|TRBD2|15|TRBJ2-3|NA
CASSLVSGNTDTQYF
TGCGCCAGCAGCTTGGTTAGCGGGAACACAGATACGCAGTATTTT
>TRBV7-2|TRBD1|16|TRBJ2-7|NA
CASSARKTGQRYEQYF
TGTGCCAGCAGCGCCCGAAAGACAGGGCAACGGTACGAGCAGTACTTC
>TRBV5-1|TRBD1|14|TRBJ2-3|NA
CASSSRQGSDTQYF
TGCGCCAGCAGCTCCAGACAGGGCTCAGATACGCAGTATTTT
>TRBV7-9|TRBD2|17|TRBJ2-5|NA
CASSFRFGGRDQVDQYF
TGTGCCAGCAGCTTTCGGTTTGGTGGGAGGGATCAAGTAGACCAGTACTTC
>TRBV27|TRBD2|16|TRBJ2-5|NA
CASRIRLAASQETQYF
TGTGCCAGCAGAATCAGACTAGCGGCTAGCCAAGAGACCCAGTACTTC
>TRBV11-2|TRBD1|15|TRBJ2-5|NA
CASSLGTGGSETQYF
TGTGCCAGCAGCTTAGGGACAGGGGGCTCGGAGACCCAGTACTTC
>TRBV28|TRBD1|12|TRBJ1-1|NA
CASDRGPTEAFF
TGTGCCAGTGACAGGGGGCCTACTGAAGCTTTCTTT
>TRBV11-2|NA|18|TRBJ2-3|once
CASSLLRDRRKIYDTQYF
TGTGCCAGCAGCTTACTCCGGGACCGACGTAAGATATACGATACGCAGTATTTT
>TRBV5-1|TRBD1|14|TRBJ2-5|NA
CASSLDRGQETQYF
TGCGCCAGCAGCTTGGACAGGGGGCAAGAGACCCAGTACTTC
>TRBV5-1|TRBD2|19|TRBJ2-7|once
CASSFFLPASVAGGYEQYF
TGCGCCAGCAGCTTTTTTTTGCCCGCAAGTGTAGCGGGAGGTTACGAGCAGTACTTC
>TRBV9|TRBD1|15|TRBJ1-1|NA
CASSPDAPGQFVAFF
TGTGCCAGCAGCCCCGACGCTCCGGGACAGTTTGTAGCTTTCTTT
>TRBV5-1|NA|14|TRBJ2-3|NA
CASTPQGSADTQYF
TGCGCCAGCACTCCACAGGGATCGGCAGATACGCAGTATTTT
>TRBV6-5|NA|15|TRBJ2-3|once
CASSTGTTLTDTQYF
TGTGCCAGCAGTACCGGGACAACACTCACAGATACGCAGTATTTT
>TRBV14|TRBD1|14|TRBJ2-2|NA
CASRAGGDTGELFF
TGTGCCAGCAGGGCAGGGGGCGACACCGGGGAGCTGTTTTTT
>TRBV6-5|TRBD1|16|TRBJ1-5|NA
CASSYSGRGKNQPQHF
TGTGCCAGCAGTTACTCGGGCAGGGGGAAAAATCAGCCCCAGCATTTT
>TRBV2|NA|15|TRBJ2-7|once
CATHERGGSSYEQYF
TGTGCCACCCACGAGAGGGGAGGCAGCTCCTACGAGCAGTACTTC
>TRBV16|NA|13|TRBJ1-2|NA
CASSSDRLGGYTF
TGTGCCAGCAGCTCTGACAGGCTAGGTGGCTACACCTTC
>TRBV19|TRBD1|15|TRBJ2-5|NA
CASSSKRTGRETQYF
TGTGCCAGTAGTTCGAAGCGGACAGGAAGGGAGACCCAGTACTTC
>TRBV15|NA|11|TRBJ2-6|NA
CATTGANVLTF
TGTGCCACCACTGGGGCCAACGTCCTGACTTTC
>TRBV7-2|NA|13|TRBJ1-1|NA
CASSRGPSQAAFF
TGTGCCAGCAGCCGCGGGCCGTCTCAGGCAGCTTTCTTT
>TRBV7-2|TRBD1|14|TRBJ1-5|NA
CASSPAQGVQPQHF
TGTGCCAGCAGCCCCGCCCAGGGGGTGCAGCCCCAGCATTTT
>TRBV27|TRBD2|15|TRBJ2-7|NA
CASSYTGLADYEQYF
TGTGCCAGCAGTTACACGGGACTAGCGGACTACGAGCAGTACTTC
>TRBV7-9|NA|17|TRBJ1-5|NA
CASSLGQGGDSNQPQHF
TGTGCCAGCAGCTTAGGACAAGGGGGGGATAGCAATCAGCCCCAGCATTTT
>TRBV5-6|TRBD1|16|TRBJ1-1|NA
CASSLFGQGVWTEAFF
TGTGCCAGCAGCTTGTTCGGACAGGGGGTTTGGACTGAAGCTTTCTTT
>TRBV6-5|NA|15|TRBJ1-4|NA
CASSPRVATNEKLFF
TGTGCCAGCAGCCCCCGAGTTGCAACTAATGAAAAACTGTTTTTT
>TRBV6-5|NA|13|TRBJ1-5|NA
CASRRGRNQPQHF
TGTGCCAGCAGGAGGGGCAGGAATCAGCCCCAGCATTTT
>TRBV5-4|NA|15|TRBJ1-1|NA
CASSLGGQYMHEAFF
TGTGCCAGCAGCTTGGGGGGCCAGTATATGCATGAAGCTTTCTTT
>TRBV5-1|NA|15|TRBJ2-1|NA
CASAPWGNTYNEQFF
TGCGCCAGCGCCCCGTGGGGGAACACCTACAATGAGCAGTTCTTC
>TRBV6-1|NA|11|TRBJ1-2|once
CASSEAVDPTF
TGTGCCAGCAGTGAAGCTGTAGATCCCACCTTC
>TRBV2|NA|16|TRBJ2-7|NA
CASSEGQGSLARLQYF
TGTGCCAGCAGTGAAGGGCAGGGGTCACTAGCGCGACTCCAGTACTTC
>TRBV27|NA|16|TRBJ1-2|once
CASSPASYRAGYGYTF
TGTGCCAGCAGTCCCGCCTCTTACAGGGCGGGCTATGGCTACACCTTC
>TRBV19|TRBD2|13|TRBJ2-3|NA
CASSKERGDTQYF
TGTGCCAGTAGTAAGGAGCGGGGGGATACGCAGTATTTT
>TRBV28|TRBD1|17|TRBJ2-1|NA
CASSSPRQGPLNNEQFF
TGTGCCAGCAGTTCCCCCCGACAGGGGCCGCTAAACAATGAGCAGTTCTTC
>TRBV5-1|TRBD2|16|TRBJ2-3|NA
CASSTTSGRTSDTQYF
TGCGCCAGCAGCACCACTAGCGGGAGAACGTCGGATACGCAGTATTTT
>TRBV18|TRBD1|14|TRBJ1-1|NA
CASSPQTGNTEAFF
TGTGCCAGCTCACCTCAGACAGGGAATACTGAAGCTTTCTTT
>TRBV11-2|TRBD1|15|TRBJ2-5|NA
CASSSSGTAGETQYF
TGTGCCAGCAGCTCTTCCGGGACAGCTGGAGAGACCCAGTACTTC
>TRBV9|NA|11|TRBJ2-1|NA
CASSVGDEQFF
TGTGCCAGCAGCGTAGGGGACGAGCAGTTCTTC
>TRBV18|NA|12|TRBJ2-5|few
CASSTGRETQYF
TGTGCCAGCTCCACCGGACGAGAGACCCAGTACTTC
>TRBV9|NA|16|TRBJ2-1|NA
CASSVAEGWNYNEQFF
TGTGCCAGCAGCGTAGCGGAAGGGTGGAATTACAATGAGCAGTTCTTC
>TRBV15|NA|12|TRBJ1-5|NA
CATSRDVQPQHF
TGTGCCACCAGCAGAGATGTTCAGCCCCAGCATTTT
>TRBV20-1|NA|10|TRBJ2-5|once
CSASPGTQYF
TGCAGTGCTAGTCCCGGGACCCAGTACTTC
>TRBV29-1|TRBD1|14|TRBJ1-1|NA
CSAQGRRGGTEAFF
TGCAGCGCCCAGGGGCGCAGGGGGGGCACTGAAGCTTTCTTT
>TRBV5-4|NA|14|TRBJ2-2|NA
CASSQVLGDGELFF
TGTGCCAGCAGCCAGGTTCTGGGGGACGGGGAGCTGTTTTTT
>TRBV11-2|NA|16|TRBJ2-6|NA
CASRLSGGLGANVLTF
TGTGCCAGCAGGTTATCTGGGGGGCTTGGGGCCAACGTCCTGACTTTC
>TRBV6-1|NA|13|TRBJ2-7|NA
CASSEVSTYEQYF
TGTGCCAGCAGTGAAGTTAGTACCTACGAGCAGTACTTC
>TRBV5-1|NA|13|TRBJ2-1|NA
CASSMEGLQEQFF
TGCGCCAGCAGCATGGAGGGGCTGCAGGAACAGTTCTTC
>TRBV6-5|NA|14|TRBJ1-1|NA
CASSYLQRNTEAFF
TGTGCCAGCAGTTACCTACAGAGGAACACTGAAGCTTTCTTT
>TRBV10-3|NA|15|TRBJ2-6|NA
CAMAGPSSGANVLTF
TGTGCCATGGCAGGGCCTAGCTCTGGGGCCAACGTCCTGACTTTC
>TRBV5-1|NA|14|TRBJ1-4|NA
CASSLGAGNEKLFF
TGCGCCAGCAGCTTGGGAGCGGGTAATGAAAAACTGTTTTTT
>TRBV5-1|TRBD2|18|TRBJ2-3|NA
CASSLGTSGTSSTDTQYF
TGCGCCAGCAGCCTCGGGACTAGCGGGACCTCTAGCACAGATACGCAGTATTTT
>TRBV18|TRBD1|14|TRBJ1-4|NA
CASSPTDRHEKLFF
TGTGCCAGCTCACCAACGGACAGGCATGAAAAACTGTTTTTT